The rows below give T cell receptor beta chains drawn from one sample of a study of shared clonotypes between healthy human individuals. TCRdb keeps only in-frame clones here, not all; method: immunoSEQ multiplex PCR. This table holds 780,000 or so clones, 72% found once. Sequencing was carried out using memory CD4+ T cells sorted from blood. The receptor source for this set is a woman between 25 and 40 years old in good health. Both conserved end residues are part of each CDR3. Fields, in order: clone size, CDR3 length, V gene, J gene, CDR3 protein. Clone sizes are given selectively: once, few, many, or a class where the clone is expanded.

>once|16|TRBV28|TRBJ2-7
CASSPPWTSGKGEQYF
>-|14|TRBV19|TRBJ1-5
CASSILLINQPQHF
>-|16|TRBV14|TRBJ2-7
CASSQDVGAGNNEQYF
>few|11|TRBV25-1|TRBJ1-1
CASSESTEAFF
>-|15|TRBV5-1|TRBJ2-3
CASSLEGSGADTQYF
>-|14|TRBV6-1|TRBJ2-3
CASSQTQGGDTQYF
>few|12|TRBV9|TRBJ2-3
CASSVDTDTQYF
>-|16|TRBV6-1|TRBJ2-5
CASSESRSGRGETQYF
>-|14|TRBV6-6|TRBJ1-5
CASSPRDGNQPQHF
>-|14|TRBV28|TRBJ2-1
CATFPGRTTNEQFF
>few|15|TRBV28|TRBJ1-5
CASSPPRVSNQPQHF
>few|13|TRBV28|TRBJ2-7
CASSFALIYEQYF
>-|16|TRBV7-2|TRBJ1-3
CASSSVDRVWGNTIYF
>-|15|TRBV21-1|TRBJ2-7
CASSKMRTSSDEQYF
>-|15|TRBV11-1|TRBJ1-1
CASSTGQGMNTEAFF
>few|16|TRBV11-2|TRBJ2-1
CASSPSGLVGYNEQFF
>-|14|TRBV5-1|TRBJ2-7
CASSLGRRANEQYF
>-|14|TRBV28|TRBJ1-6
CASRTTAYNSPLHF
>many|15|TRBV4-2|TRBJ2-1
CASSQEPGNYNEQFF
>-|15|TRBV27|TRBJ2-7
CASSLSYGLGYEQYF